The 7 T cell receptor beta chains given below trace back to one sample, sequenced in a study of blood T cells in healthy people across ages. The authors ran a second PCR of about 6 to 12 cycles using a sample-barcoded 5' primer and a J-beta primer mix. TCRdb passed the 5' RACE reads through MiXCR, listing each CDR3 protein once. Seen here are 700,000 to 800,000 distinct CDR3 sequences, roughly 41% observed once, and the top ten hold 20% to 25%. The source material was blood. These receptors came from a woman aged 60-75 years in good health.

This clonotype was detected only a few times. The chain is built from TRBV28 and TRBJ2-1; the match to TRBD2 covers 8 bases. This CDR3 region has 19 residues. With 2 bases clipped from V and 2 bases from J, the junction kept 14 bases outside the gene matches. Looked up from germline, CDR1 is MDHEN and CDR2 is SYDVKM. CDR3 in amino acids: CASSLEPPTLAGPYNEQFF. The CDR3, as DNA: TGTGCCAGCAGTTTAGAGCCGCCCACTCTAGCGGGCCCCTACAATGAGCAGTTCTTC.

The rearrangement links TRBV29-1 to TRBJ1-2, with TRBD1 identical over 9 bases. The V gene's germline CDR1 is SQVTM and CDR2 ANQGSEA. J gave up 7 bases and V 4 bases, and 7 bases lay outside the gene matches. The CDR3 contains 13 residues. CDR3 protein: CSVVVDRGGGYTF. The CDR3 DNA is TGCAGCGTTGTTGTGGACAGGGGAGGTGGCTACACCTTC.

This clonotype showed up just a few times. The chain combines TRBV19 with TRBJ2-7; TRBD1 agrees at 9 bases. CDR3 length: 14 amino acids. Germline V CDR1 and CDR2: LNHDA, SQIVND (reference sequence). The junction had 8 bases not matched to a gene; V was cut back by 5 bases and J by 6 bases. The CDR3 region is CASSQGDRAGEQYF. DNA of the CDR3: TGTGCCAGTAGTCAAGGGGACAGGGCAGGCGAGCAGTACTTC.

The DNA of the CDR3 is TGTGCCAGCAGTTTCGTGGACAGTAGCACAGATACGCAGTATTTT. Translating it yields CASSFVDSSTDTQYF. V and J are TRBV27 and TRBJ2-3, with TRBD1 as a possible D gene (6 bases). CDR1 is MNHEY and CDR2 is SMNVEV in the germline V gene (reference sequence). The V and J ends lost 3 bases and 0 bases respectively, with 10 bases between them. This CDR3 contains 15 residues.

The V and J genes are TRBV6-1 and TRBJ1-6; tentatively, D is TRBD1 (6 bases). Trimming left V 6 bases short and J 6 bases short, with 21 bases between. The CDR3 sequence is 17 residues long. Germline CDR1 MNHNS, CDR2 SASEGT. The CDR3 DNA is TGTGCCAGCAGCCGGGGCACAGGGACAACCATTAATTCACCCCTCCACTTT. Residues: CASSRGTGTTINSPLHF.

This clonotype has more than one count but fewer than ten. The V gene is TRBV27, the J gene TRBJ2-1; D is undetermined. Germline V gene sequence: CDR1 MNHEY, CDR2 SMNVEV (reference sequence). Trimming removed 4 bases at V and 10 bases at J, with 14 bases between. This CDR3 is built from 13 residues. The CDR3 is CASSSLPSGEQFF. The CDR3 bases are TGTGCCAGCAGTTCTCTCCCGTCGGGCGAGCAGTTCTTC.

This clonotype was recorded at least ten times. CDR3 sequence: CSVVPGGANSIYNEQFF. DNA for the CDR3: TGCAGCGTTGTCCCGGGGGGGGCGAATAGTATCTACAATGAGCAGTTCTTC. The chain combines TRBV29-1 with TRBJ2-1; 8 nucleotides line up with TRBD2. V dropped 4 bases and J dropped 3; count of bases not matched to a gene: 14. Looked up from germline, CDR1 is SQVTM and CDR2 is ANQGSEA. This CDR3 is built from 17 residues.